A selection of T cell receptor beta chains follows, all from one sample in a study of T cells in Graves' hyperthyroidism and ophthalmopathy. TCRdb analysed the multiplex PCR reads with MiXCR anew, one entry per CDR3 protein. The profile shows approximately 710,000 distinct CDR3 sequences, 17% of them singletons. Specimen: blood. The receptors were gathered from a middle-aged man with Graves' hyperthyroidism. The CDR3 runs from the conserved cysteine through the conserved F or W. D genes are given only for firm matches. A row's size may be missing; if present it is once, few, many or a size class.

J gene | D gene | V gene | clone size | CDR3 protein | CDR3 DNA
TRBJ1-5 | TRBD1 | TRBV30 | . | CAWGQGVEGNQPQHF | TGTGCCTGGGGACAGGGAGTCGAAGGCAATCAGCCCCAGCATTTT
TRBJ1-2 | TRBD1 | TRBV27 | many | CASSPTRDRGNYGYTF | TGTGCCAGCAGTCCCACCCGGGACAGGGGCAACTATGGCTACACCTTC
TRBJ2-1 | TRBD2 | TRBV11-2 | many | CASSHAPGTRNEQFF | TGTGCCAGCAGCCACGCACCCGGGACTAGGAATGAGCAGTTCTTC
TRBJ1-1 | . | TRBV7-2 | . | CASSFGQEAFF | TGTGCCAGCAGCTTCGGGCAGGAAGCTTTCTTT
TRBJ2-2 | . | TRBV6-1 | many | CASSPPGRSDTGELFF | TGTGCCAGCAGCCCCCCCGGGAGATCGGACACCGGGGAGCTGTTTTTT
TRBJ2-1 | TRBD1 | TRBV27 | . | CASRIQGQGYNEQFF | TGTGCCAGCAGAATTCAGGGACAGGGGTACAATGAGCAGTTCTTC
TRBJ2-5 | TRBD2 | TRBV15 | many | CATSRVGLAGKETQYF | TGTGCCACCAGCAGAGTCGGACTAGCGGGAAAAGAGACCCAGTACTTC
TRBJ2-1 | TRBD2 | TRBV19 | few | CASSVTSGYNEQFF | TGTGCCAGTAGTGTCACTAGCGGGTACAATGAGCAGTTCTTC
TRBJ2-2 | TRBD1 | TRBV6-2/TRBV6-3 | few | CASSFFGQGHGELFF | TGTGCCAGCAGTTTTTTTGGACAGGGTCACGGGGAGCTGTTTTTT
TRBJ2-5 | . | TRBV5-5 | many | CASSLVTVWLETQYF | TGTGCCAGCAGCTTGGTTACGGTCTGGTTAGAGACCCAGTACTTC
TRBJ1-5 | . | TRBV4-3 | . | CASSQEVTGGQPQHF | TGCGCCAGCAGCCAAGAAGTGACGGGTGGCCAGCCCCAGCATTTT
TRBJ2-1 | . | TRBV2 | many | CASSEIYNEQFF | TGTGCCAGCAGTGAAATCTACAATGAGCAGTTCTTC
TRBJ2-3 | . | TRBV2 | many | CASIGNTDTQYF | TGTGCCAGCATCGGTAATACAGATACGCAGTATTTT
TRBJ1-1 | TRBD1 | TRBV28 | many | CASSLHPDRVTEAFF | TGTGCCAGCAGTCTTCACCCGGACAGGGTCACTGAAGCTTTCTTT
TRBJ1-6 | TRBD1 | TRBV12-3/TRBV12-4 | many | CASSLGGQGGSPLHF | TGTGCCAGCAGTTTGGGGGGACAGGGAGGTTCACCCCTCCACTTT
TRBJ1-1 | TRBD1 | TRBV5-1 | many | CASSPQGMVTEAFF | TGCGCCAGCAGCCCACAGGGGATGGTTACTGAAGCTTTCTTT
TRBJ2-3 | TRBD2 | TRBV30 | . | CAWTLSAGGSTDTQYF | TGTGCCTGGACCCTATCAGCGGGAGGTAGCACAGATACGCAGTATTTT
TRBJ2-3 | TRBD2 | TRBV29-1 | many | CSVEERTSGRDTQYF | TGCAGCGTTGAAGAAAGGACTAGCGGGAGGGATACGCAGTATTTT
TRBJ1-5 | . | TRBV4-1 | . | CASSQGGDFSNQPQHF | TGCGCCAGCAGCCAAGGGGGGGACTTTAGCAATCAGCCCCAGCATTTT
TRBJ2-5 | . | TRBV7-2 | many | CASSYVGIGETQYF | TGTGCCAGCAGCTATGTAGGGATAGGCGAGACCCAGTACTTC
TRBJ2-5 | . | TRBV28 | many | CASSQETQYF | TGTGCCAGCAGTCAAGAGACCCAGTACTTC
TRBJ1-6 | TRBD1 | TRBV27 | many | CASSGTAAHLYNSPLHF | TGTGCCAGCAGCGGGACAGCCGCACACCTTTATAATTCACCCCTCCACTTT
TRBJ1-5 | . | TRBV25-1 | many | CATARGGFQGQPQHF | TGTGCCACTGCACGGGGGGGGTTTCAGGGTCAGCCCCAGCATTTT
TRBJ2-7 | . | TRBV29-1 | many | CSVVGSSEQYF | TGCAGCGTTGTTGGTAGTTCCGAGCAGTACTTC
TRBJ2-2 | . | TRBV9 | . | CASSGWGHLSANTGELFF | TGTGCCAGCAGCGGCTGGGGACACCTTTCCGCGAACACCGGGGAGCTGTTTTTT
TRBJ2-7 | TRBD1 | TRBV7-9 | many | CASRSGQVVGEQYF | TGTGCCAGCAGATCTGGACAGGTGGTGGGCGAGCAGTACTTC
TRBJ1-6 | TRBD1 | TRBV12-3/TRBV12-4 | . | CASSWDRGRTPLHF | TGTGCCAGCAGTTGGGACAGGGGAAGGACACCCCTCCACTTT
TRBJ2-7 | TRBD2 | TRBV27 | many | CASRVAGGKYEQYF | TGTGCCAGCAGGGTAGCGGGAGGGAAATACGAGCAGTACTTC
TRBJ2-5 | TRBD2 | TRBV20-1 | few | CSGVPTSGRSLETQYF | TGCAGTGGCGTGCCTACTAGCGGGAGGTCGTTAGAGACCCAGTACTTC
TRBJ2-3 | . | TRBV28 | many | CASSLSQALSTDTQYF | TGTGCCAGCAGTTTATCCCAGGCCCTTAGCACAGATACGCAGTATTTT
TRBJ2-6 | . | TRBV20-1 | many | CSARDPLTSSGANVLTF | TGCAGTGCTAGAGACCCCCTTACGAGCTCTGGGGCCAACGTCCTGACTTTC
TRBJ2-3 | . | TRBV20-1 | . | CSASGQGLVFTDTQYF | TGCAGTGCTAGCGGTCAGGGCCTCGTCTTCACAGATACGCAGTATTTT
TRBJ2-7 | . | TRBV29-1 | few | CSVERKGEQYF | TGCAGCGTTGAAAGGAAGGGCGAGCAGTACTTC
TRBJ2-7 | TRBD2 | TRBV20-1 | many | CTVARGLAYEQYF | TGCACCGTAGCTCGGGGACTAGCTTACGAGCAGTACTTC
TRBJ2-1 | TRBD2 | TRBV20-1 | many | CSAINTGTSGRRNEQFF | TGCAGTGCTATAAACACCGGGACTAGCGGGAGGCGCAATGAGCAGTTCTTC
TRBJ2-5 | . | TRBV2 | many | CGSLPGRGETQYF | TGTGGCAGCTTACCGGGGAGAGGGGAGACCCAGTACTTC
TRBJ2-1 | TRBD2 | TRBV19 | . | CASSMGSGSYSYNEQFF | TGTGCCAGTAGTATGGGTAGCGGGAGTTACTCCTACAATGAGCAGTTCTTC
TRBJ2-7 | TRBD1 | TRBV18 | . | CASSPRTGDVGEQYF | TGTGCCAGCTCACCCAGGACAGGGGACGTCGGCGAGCAGTACTTC